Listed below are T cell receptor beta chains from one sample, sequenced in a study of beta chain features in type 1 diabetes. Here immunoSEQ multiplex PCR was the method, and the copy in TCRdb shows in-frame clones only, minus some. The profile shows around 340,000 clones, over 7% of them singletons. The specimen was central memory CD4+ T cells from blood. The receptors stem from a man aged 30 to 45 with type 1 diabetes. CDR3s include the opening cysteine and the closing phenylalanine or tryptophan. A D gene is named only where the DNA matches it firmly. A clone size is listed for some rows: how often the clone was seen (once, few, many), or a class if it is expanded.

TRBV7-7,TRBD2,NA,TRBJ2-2,TGTGCTAGCAGCTACCTGGCGGGGGATGGGACCGGGGAGCTGTTTTTT,CASSYLAGDGTGELFF
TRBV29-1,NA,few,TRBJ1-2,TGCAGCGTTGATAGCTCCTCCACTCTTGGCTACACCTTC,CSVDSSSTLGYTF
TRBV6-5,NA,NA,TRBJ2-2,TGTGCCAGCTGGACAGTTAGTAACGGGGAGCTGTTTTTT,CASWTVSNGELFF
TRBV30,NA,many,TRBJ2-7,TGTGCCTGGAGCATGGACTCCGAACACGAGCAGTACTTC,CAWSMDSEHEQYF
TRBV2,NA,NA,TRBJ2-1,TGTGCCAGCACCCAGAGCTCCTACAATGAGCAGTTCTTC,CASTQSSYNEQFF
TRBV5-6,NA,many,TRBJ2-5,TGTGCCAGCAGCTTTGGTCTGGGCCTGGAGACCCAGTACTTC,CASSFGLGLETQYF
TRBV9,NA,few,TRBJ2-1,TGTGCCAGCAGCGTAGGGGTTCTCTCCAATGAGCAGTTCTTC,CASSVGVLSNEQFF
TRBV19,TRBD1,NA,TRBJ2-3,TGTGCCAGTAGTCCGAGGGGCCCAGGGGGCGTAAGCACAGATACGCAGTATTTT,CASSPRGPGGVSTDTQYF
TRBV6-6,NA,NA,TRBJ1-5,TGTGCCAGCACCGAGGGCCAGTCTGAAAGCAATCAGCCCCAGCATTTT,CASTEGQSESNQPQHF
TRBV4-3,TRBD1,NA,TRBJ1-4,TGCGCCAGCAGCCAAGATCTCCGTGCAGGGGGGGCGGAAAAACTGTTTTTT,CASSQDLRAGGAEKLFF
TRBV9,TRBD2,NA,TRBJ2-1,TGTGCCAGCAGCGCCCACTCCGGGACTAGCGGGGGGGACGCCTACAATGAGCAGTTCTTC,CASSAHSGTSGGDAYNEQFF